The clone carrying this T cell receptor beta chain was seen once. A much more abundant neighbour one base away suggests this may be a read error. This sample was included in a study of T cells in Graves' hyperthyroidism and ophthalmopathy. The CDR3 has 17 amino acids. The germline gives CDR1 GTSNPN, CDR2 SVGIG (reference sequence). Researchers took RNA transcripts and amplified the TCR beta CDR3 regions from them. The study used the HTBI primer set for a first-round RT-PCR of the TCR CDR3. TCRdb reprocessed the multiplex PCR reads via MiXCR and lists one record per CDR3 protein. This sample has hundreds of thousands of distinct CDR3 sequences, with over 11% found just once.

The V and J genes are TRBV30 and TRBJ2-5, with 15 bases that match TRBD2. The clonotype was recovered from a man aged 50 to 60 with Graves' ophthalmopathy. The sequenced material came from blood. CDR3 region: CAWSRGLAGGRGETQHF. The CDR3 DNA reads TGTGCCTGGAGCCGGGGACTAGCGGGAGGCCGGGGAGAGACCCAGCACTTC.